This TCR beta chain came from a study of T cell responses to AZD1222 COVID-19 vaccine. Overall study findings and caveats: Increased Spike-specific TCR breadth and depth were observed after two AZD1222 doses. Unmutated variant regions are reportedly targeted by nearly half of spike-specific TCRs. Donors skewed white British and female; clonal diversity was possibly underestimated. AZD1222 recipients seropositive at baseline numbered only six or seven.

Concerning this clone: Its specificity is unknown.

Assay: immunoSEQ multiplex PCR; the TCRdb copy retains only in-frame clones and omits some. The sample gives around 140,000 clones, over 90% of which show up once; approximately 0.9% is in the top ten. The material was peripheral blood, obtained on day 0 of MenACWY control vaccination. The source of this sequence is an adult in good health.

CDR3 DNA: TGTGCCAGCATTAATGTGGTAGGGGGCAGCTATGGCTACACCTTC. Translated, it gives CASINVVGGSYGYTF. The chain is built from TRBV2 and TRBJ1-2; 7 nucleotides line up with TRBD1. CDR1 and CDR2 from the germline V gene are SNHLY and FYNNEI. The CDR3 is 15 residues long. V lost 7 bases, J lost 4 bases, and 12 bases stayed unmatched.